The subject of this entry is one TCR beta chain. Its antigen is still unknown. This record belongs to a study of CD8+ T cells in alopecia areata. Study-level information: For 6 to 18 months, tofacitinib was taken, and 6 months off drug followed. Study-level results: Because of a solitary nonresponder, the connection of baseline CD8+ expansion to response stays uncertain.

The V end was cut by 4 bases, the J end by 9 bases, with 14 bases between. CDR3 length equals 13 residues. The germline CDR1 and CDR2 sequences are SGDLS and YYNGEE. Investigators isolated RNA and reverse transcribed it into cDNA to act as the sequencing template. The table came from immunoSEQ multiplex PCR; TCRdb's copy has only in-frame clones and leaves some out. In the table there are roughly 190,000 clones, 60% of which are singletons. Stated treatment: oral pan-JAK inhibitor, 5-10 mg twice daily. This sequence originates from a human donor with alopecia areata. Sequences were derived from CD4+ T cells sorted from blood, sampled at week 24, from a patient treated with tofacitinib. The chain recombines TRBV9 with TRBJ2-1; no definite D call. The CDR3 coding sequence is TGTGCCAGCAGCTATAGTGACTTAGGTGAGCAGTTCTTC. It yields the protein CASSYSDLGEQFF.